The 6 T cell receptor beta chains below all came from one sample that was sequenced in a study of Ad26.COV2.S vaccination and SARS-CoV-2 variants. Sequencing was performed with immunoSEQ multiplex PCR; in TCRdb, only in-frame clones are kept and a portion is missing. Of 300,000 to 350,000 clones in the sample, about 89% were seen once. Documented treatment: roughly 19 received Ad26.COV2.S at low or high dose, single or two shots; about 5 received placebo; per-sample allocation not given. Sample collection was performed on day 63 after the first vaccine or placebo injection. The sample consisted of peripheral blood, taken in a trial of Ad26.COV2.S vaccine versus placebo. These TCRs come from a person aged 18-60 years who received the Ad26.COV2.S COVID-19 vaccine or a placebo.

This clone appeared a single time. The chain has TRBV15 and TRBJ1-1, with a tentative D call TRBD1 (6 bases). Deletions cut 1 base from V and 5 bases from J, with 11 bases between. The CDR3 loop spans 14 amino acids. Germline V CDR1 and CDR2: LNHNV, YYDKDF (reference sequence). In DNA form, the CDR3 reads TGTGCCACCAGCAGAGGTACCAGGGGAACTGAAGCTTTCTTT. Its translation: CATSRGTRGTEAFF. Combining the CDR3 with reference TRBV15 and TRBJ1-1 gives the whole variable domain DAMVIQNPRYQVTQFGKPVTLSCSQTLNHNVMYWYQQKSSQAPKLLFHYYDKDFNNEADTPDNFQSRRPNTSFCFLDIRSPGLGDTAMYLCATSRGTRGTEAFFGQGTRLTVV.

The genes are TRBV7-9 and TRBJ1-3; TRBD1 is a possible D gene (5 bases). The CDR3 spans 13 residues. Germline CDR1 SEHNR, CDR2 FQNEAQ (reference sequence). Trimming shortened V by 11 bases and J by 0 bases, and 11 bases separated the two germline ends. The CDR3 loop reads CAGTPSSGNTIYF. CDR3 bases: TGTGCCGGGACGCCATCCTCTGGAAACACCATATATTTT.

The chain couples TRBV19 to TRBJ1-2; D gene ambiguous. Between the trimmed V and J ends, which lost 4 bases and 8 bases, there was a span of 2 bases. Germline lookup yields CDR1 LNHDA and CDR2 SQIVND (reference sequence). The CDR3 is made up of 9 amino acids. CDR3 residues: CASSRGYTF. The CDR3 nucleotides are TGTGCCAGTAGTAGAGGCTACACCTTC. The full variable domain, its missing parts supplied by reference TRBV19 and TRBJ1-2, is DGGITQSPKYLFRKEGQNVTLSCEQNLNHDAMYWYRQDPGQGLRLIYYSQIVNDFQKGDIAEGYSVSREKKESFPLTVTSAQKNPTAFYLCASSRGYTFGSGTRLTVV.

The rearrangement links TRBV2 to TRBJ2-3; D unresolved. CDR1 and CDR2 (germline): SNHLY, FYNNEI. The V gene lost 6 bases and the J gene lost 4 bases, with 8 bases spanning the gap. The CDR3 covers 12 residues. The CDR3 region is CASSESADTQYF. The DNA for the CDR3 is TGTGCCAGCAGCGAGTCGGCAGATACGCAGTATTTT.

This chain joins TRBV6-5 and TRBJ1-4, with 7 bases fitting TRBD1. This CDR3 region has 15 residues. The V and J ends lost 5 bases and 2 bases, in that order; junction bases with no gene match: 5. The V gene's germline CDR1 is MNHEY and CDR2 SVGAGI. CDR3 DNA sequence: TGTGCCAGCAGTAAGACAGGGACGACTAATGAAAAACTGTTTTTT. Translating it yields CASSKTGTTNEKLFF.

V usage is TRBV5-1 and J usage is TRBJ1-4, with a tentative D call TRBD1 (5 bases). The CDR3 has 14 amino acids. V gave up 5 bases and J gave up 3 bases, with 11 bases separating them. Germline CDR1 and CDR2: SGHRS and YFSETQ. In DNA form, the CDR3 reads TGCGCCAGCAGGCCGGGGGATTCTAATGAAAAACTGTTTTTT. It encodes CASRPGDSNEKLFF.